What follows are 20 T cell receptor beta chains derived from one specimen sequenced in a study of beta chain features in type 1 diabetes. Investigators reverse transcribed all isolated RNA, so they sequenced expressed TCRB transcripts. Measured with immunoSEQ multiplex PCR; TCRdb has only the in-frame clones, and not every one. Counted here are about 620,000 clones, about 16% occurring once; the ten biggest clones make up about 0.087%. What was sequenced was naive CD4+ T cells from blood. These receptors all come from a man between 18 and 35 years old in good health.

This clone was recorded a few times. The V call is TRBV7-2, the J call TRBJ2-7, with D hard to call. The CDR3 has 12 residues. Trimming stripped 2 bases from V and 2 bases from J, with 4 bases between. Germline V CDR1 and CDR2: SGHTA, FQGNSA. CDR3 sequence (DNA): TGTGCCAGCAGCTTAATTGCCTACGAGCAGTACTTC. Its protein is CASSLIAYEQYF.

This clone was counted between two and nine times. This chain connects TRBV5-1 to TRBJ2-7, with a possible D match to TRBD2 (5 bases). With 5 bases removed from V and 3 bases from J, the gap between germline ends came to 15 bases. CDR1 is SGHRS, CDR2 YFSETQ, per germline. The CDR3 consists of 14 residues. CDR3 sequence reads: CASRPEPGIYEQYF. The CDR3 DNA reads as TGCGCCAGCAGACCCGAGCCGGGGATCTACGAGCAGTACTTC. Full variable domain (remainder filled in from reference TRBV5-1 and TRBJ2-7): KAGVTQTPRYLIKTRGQQVTLSCSPISGHRSVSWYQQTPGQGLQFLFEYFSETQRNKGNFPGRFSGRQFSNSRSEMNVSTLELGDSALYLCASRPEPGIYEQYFGPGTRLTVT.

Of note for this clone: This sample includes further DNA sequences coding for the same CDR3. This sequence joins TRBV10-3 and TRBJ1-1; D is unresolved. CDR3 size: 13 residues. Germline V gene lookup returns CDR1 ENHRY and CDR2 SYGVKD. V was pared by 4 bases and J by 0 bases, with 6 bases between. The CDR3 DNA follows: TGTGCCATCAGTGGGACGGTGAACACTGAAGCTTTCTTT. It encodes CAISGTVNTEAFF.

This sequence joins TRBV4-3 and TRBJ2-2; D gene unclear. The germline V gene has CDR1 LGHNA and CDR2 YSLEER. Trimming cost V 0 bases and J 3 bases, with 8 bases left between them. The CDR3 extends over 15 amino acids. This CDR3 is CASSQEGRHTGELFF. In nucleotides, the CDR3 is TGCGCCAGCAGCCAAGAAGGAAGACACACCGGGGAGCTGTTTTTT.

V usage is TRBV19 and J usage is TRBJ2-5; 7 bases line up with TRBD1. The trim removed 7 bases at V and 4 bases at J, leaving 9 bases unmatched. The CDR3 consists of 14 residues. Germline V gene sequence: CDR1 LNHDA, CDR2 SQIVND (reference sequence). CDR3 protein: CASKEDRTLETQYF. In nucleotides, the CDR3 is TGTGCCAGTAAGGAGGACAGGACATTAGAGACCCAGTACTTC.

In its sample, this clone was seen a few times. The chain combines TRBV11-3 with TRBJ2-1; no firm D call. In germline, CDR1 is SGHNT, CDR2 YENEEA. The CDR3 has 15 amino acids. V was shortened by 1 base and J by 7 bases, with 14 bases between the two germline ends. The CDR3 DNA reads as TGTGCCAGCAGCTTAGGGCGAAACCCCGGGAATGAGCAGTTCTTC. As protein: CASSLGRNPGNEQFF. The full variable domain, its missing parts supplied by reference TRBV11-3 and TRBJ2-1, is EAGVVQSPRYKIIEKKQPVAFWCNPISGHNTLYWYLQNLGQGPELLIRYENEEAVDDSQLPKDRFSAERLKGVDSTLKIQPAELGDSAVYLCASSLGRNPGNEQFFGPGTRLTVL.

Comments on this clone: This same CDR3 is encoded by further DNA sequences in the sample. The chain has TRBV5-1 and TRBJ2-7; no reliable D call. V was pared by 0 bases and J by 4 bases, with 5 bases between. The germline CDR1 and CDR2 sequences are SGHRS and YFSETQ. The CDR3 extends over 12 amino acids. The CDR3 nucleotides read TGCGCCAGCAGCTTGGAAGGATACGAGCAGTACTTC. This gives the protein CASSLEGYEQYF.

The CDR3 loop reads CASSFGEDTEAFF. The DNA of the CDR3 is TGTGCCAGCAGTTTCGGGGAGGACACTGAAGCTTTCTTT. The gene calls are TRBV6-6 and TRBJ1-1; D is ambiguous. Trimming pared 4 bases from V and 3 bases from J, leaving 9 bases between. Looked up from germline, CDR1 is MNHNY and CDR2 is SVGAGI (reference sequence). This CDR3 spans 13 amino acids.

V gene TRBV7-9 combines with J gene TRBJ2-5; either TRBD1 or TRBD2 may supply D (6 bases each). The CDR3 has 14 residues. The germline CDR1 and CDR2 sequences are SEHNR and FQNEAQ (reference sequence). Trimming left V 3 bases short and J 2 bases short, with 10 bases between. CDR3 nucleotide sequence: TGTGCCAGCAGCTTCCCGGGGGCACAAGAGACCCAGTACTTC. Protein product: CASSFPGAQETQYF.

This chain joins TRBV28 and TRBJ2-5, with D uncertain. Germline V CDR1 and CDR2: MDHEN, SYDVKM. The V gene lost 8 bases and the J gene lost 2 bases, with 12 bases spanning the gap. CDR3 length: 13 residues. The CDR3 DNA is TGTGCCAGCGCCCTTTATCAACAAGAGACCCAGTACTTC. Translated, it gives CASALYQQETQYF. Full variable domain (outside the CDR3, taken from reference TRBV28 and TRBJ2-5): DVKVTQSSRYLVKRTGEKVFLECVQDMDHENMFWYRQDPGLGLRLIYFSYDVKMKEKGDIPEGYSVSREKKERFSLILESASTNQTSMYLCASALYQQETQYFGPGTRLLVL.

This sequence joins TRBV7-9 and TRBJ1-1; TRBD1 aligns across 10 bases. V dropped 5 bases and J dropped 0; count of bases not matched to a gene: 6. This CDR3 spans 16 amino acids. From germline, CDR1 is SEHNR and CDR2 FQNEAQ (reference sequence). CDR3 in DNA: TGTGCCAGCAGCCTGGGACAGGGGATCATGAACACTGAAGCTTTCTTT. Protein sequence: CASSLGQGIMNTEAFF.

The V gene is TRBV10-3, the J gene TRBJ2-1; 10 nucleotides line up with TRBD1. J gave up 12 bases and V 3 bases, and 14 bases lay outside the gene matches. The CDR3 is 16 residues long. Germline V gene sequence: CDR1 ENHRY, CDR2 SYGVKD. The CDR3 region is CAISEGRDRGTLGQFF. In DNA form, the CDR3 reads TGTGCCATCAGTGAAGGCCGGGACAGGGGTACTCTTGGGCAGTTCTTC.

This clone has more than one count but fewer than ten. The V and J genes are TRBV7-9 and TRBJ2-2; the D is unclear. CDR3 length: 12 residues. Between the trimmed V and J ends, which lost 8 bases and 3 bases, there was a span of 7 bases. Germline loops: CDR1 SEHNR, CDR2 FQNEAQ (reference sequence). CDR3: CASPSHTGELFF. The CDR3 region has the DNA TGTGCCAGCCCAAGCCACACCGGGGAGCTGTTTTTT.

The V and J genes are TRBV7-2 and TRBJ2-3; D is possibly TRBD1 (6 bases). The CDR3 totals 14 residues. Germline V lookup: CDR1 SGHTA, CDR2 FQGNSA. V dropped 5 bases and J dropped 6 bases, with 15 bases sitting between them. The CDR3 protein is CASSGQPRSDTQYF. In nucleotides, the CDR3 is TGTGCCAGCAGCGGACAGCCGAGGTCGGATACGCAGTATTTT.

This chain connects TRBV28 to TRBJ1-2; TRBD1 matches at 7 bases. Germline CDR1 reads MDHEN; CDR2 reads SYDVKM. This CDR3 spans 15 amino acids. J gave up 4 bases and V 4 bases, and 9 bases lay outside the gene matches. The CDR3 DNA is TGTGCCAGCAGTTCCCTTAACAGGGGCCCCTATGGCTACACCTTC. It specifies CASSSLNRGPYGYTF.

This clone appeared a few times. This chain joins TRBV7-3 and TRBJ2-2, with D maybe TRBD2 (5 bases). CDR3 size: 15 residues. V lost 5 bases, J lost 1 base, and 11 bases lay in between. CDR1 SGHTA and CDR2 FQGTGA come from the germline V gene. The CDR3 coding sequence is TGTGCCAGCAGCCCTTCTAGCCTGAACACCGGGGAGCTGTTTTTT. Translation gives CASSPSSLNTGELFF.

This chain connects TRBV7-3 to TRBJ1-2; 7 positions match TRBD1. The ends lost 6 bases at V and 4 bases at J; junction bases unmatched: 14. Germline V lookup: CDR1 SGHTA, CDR2 FQGTGA. CDR3 length: 16 residues. DNA for the CDR3: TGTGCCAGCAGGTTCCCACCGGGACAGAACACCTATGGCTACACCTTC. It is translated as CASRFPPGQNTYGYTF.

This clone was found a few times. The chain carries TRBV7-2 and TRBJ2-7; D might be TRBD1 (6 bases). Germline V CDR1 and CDR2: SGHTA, FQGNSA. The CDR3 sequence is 16 residues long. Trimming left V 4 bases short and J 1 base short, with 17 bases between. The chain's CDR3 is CASSSHGPGTSYEQYF. The DNA of the CDR3 is TGTGCCAGCAGCTCACACGGCCCCGGGACATCCTACGAGCAGTACTTC.

Turning to this clone: The sample contains more than one DNA sequence encoding this CDR3. This sequence joins TRBV4-3 and TRBJ2-5, with a possible D match to TRBD2 (5 bases). There are 12 residues in the CDR3. The germline V and J ends were trimmed by 3 bases and 5 bases, with 7 bases remaining between them. Germline CDR1 LGHNA, CDR2 YSLEER. The CDR3 protein is CASSQRGETQYF. The CDR3, as DNA: TGCGCCAGCAGCCAGAGAGGGGAGACCCAGTACTTC.

This clone was seen only a few times. V gene TRBV30 combines with J gene TRBJ1-1, with D tentatively TRBD1 (6 bases). This CDR3 comprises 16 residues. The germline gives CDR1 GTSNPN, CDR2 SVGIG (reference sequence). V was cut by 8 bases and J by 2 bases, with 24 bases left in between. CDR3 sequence (DNA): TGTGCCCGCTCGGAGCGCAGGGGTCGAAAAAACACTGAAGCTTTCTTT. Translating it yields CARSERRGRKNTEAFF.